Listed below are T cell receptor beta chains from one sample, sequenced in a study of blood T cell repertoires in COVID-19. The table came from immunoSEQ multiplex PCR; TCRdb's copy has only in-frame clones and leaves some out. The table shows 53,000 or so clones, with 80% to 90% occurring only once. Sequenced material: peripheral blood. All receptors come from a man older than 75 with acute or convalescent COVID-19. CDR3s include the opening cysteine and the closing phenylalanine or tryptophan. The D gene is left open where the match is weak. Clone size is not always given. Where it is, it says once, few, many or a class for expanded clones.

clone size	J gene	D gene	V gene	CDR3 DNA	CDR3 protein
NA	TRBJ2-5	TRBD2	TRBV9	TGTGCCAGCAGCGTAGGCGGGGGGACACAAGAGACCCAGTACTTC	CASSVGGGTQETQYF
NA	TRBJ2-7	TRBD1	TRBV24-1	TGTGCCACCAGCTATACCGGGACAGGGACTTGCCTGTTCGTCGACGAGCAGTACTTC	CATSYTGTGTCLFVDEQYF
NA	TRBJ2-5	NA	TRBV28	TGTGCCAGCAGTGTACAGGGCCGGGCCCAAGAGACCCAGTACTTC	CASSVQGRAQETQYF
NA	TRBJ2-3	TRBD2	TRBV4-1	TGCGCCAGCAGCCAAGGGGGACTAGCGGGGATTGGAACAGATACGCAGTATTTT	CASSQGGLAGIGTDTQYF
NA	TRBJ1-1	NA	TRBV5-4	TGTGCCAGCAGCTTGGAACAGCTCACTGAAGCTTTCTTT	CASSLEQLTEAFF
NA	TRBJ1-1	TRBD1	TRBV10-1	TGCGCCAGCAGTGGCCGGACAGGGTTGAACACTGAAGCTTTCTTT	CASSGRTGLNTEAFF
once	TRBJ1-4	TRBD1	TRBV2	TGTGCCAGCAGGGCGGACAGGCCAACTAATGAAAAACTGTTTTTT	CASRADRPTNEKLFF
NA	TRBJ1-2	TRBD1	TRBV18	TGTGCCAGCTCACAAGACAGGGATGGCTACACCTTC	CASSQDRDGYTF
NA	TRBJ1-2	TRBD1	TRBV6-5	TGTGCCAGCGGGAGGACAGGGGGGGATGGCTACACCTTC	CASGRTGGDGYTF
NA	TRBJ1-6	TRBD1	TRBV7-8	TGTGCCAGCAGCACGGACAGGAGGTATAATTCACCCCTCCACTTT	CASSTDRRYNSPLHF
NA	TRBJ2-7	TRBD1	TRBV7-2	TGTGCCAGCAGCTTAGGACAGGGGGGGCTCTACGAGCAGTACTTC	CASSLGQGGLYEQYF
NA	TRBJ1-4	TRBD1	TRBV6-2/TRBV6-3	TGTGCCAGCAGTAACCGACAGGGGGAAAATGAAAAACTGTTTTTT	CASSNRQGENEKLFF
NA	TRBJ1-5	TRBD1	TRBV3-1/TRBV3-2	TGTGCCAGCAGCCAGGCCGGGACAGGGGTGAAGGGTCAGCCCCAGCATTTT	CASSQAGTGVKGQPQHF
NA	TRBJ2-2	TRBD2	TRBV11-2	TGTGCCAGCCACGGAGCGGGGGGGATGAACACCGGGGAGCTGTTTTTT	CASHGAGGMNTGELFF
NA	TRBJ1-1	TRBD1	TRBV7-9	TGTGCCAGCAGCTTACCCCGGACAGGGATAATCTTT	CASSLPRTGIIF
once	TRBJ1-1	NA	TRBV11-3	TGTGCCAGCAGCGAGAGAGGGCGGAACACTGAAGCTTTCTTT	CASSERGRNTEAFF
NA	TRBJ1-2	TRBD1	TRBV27	TGTGCCAGCAGTCTGATCGGACAGGGACACTATGGCTACACCTTC	CASSLIGQGHYGYTF
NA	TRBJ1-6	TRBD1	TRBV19	TGTGCCAGTAGGACCACCGGGACAGGGGGTAATTCACCCCTCCACTTT	CASRTTGTGGNSPLHF
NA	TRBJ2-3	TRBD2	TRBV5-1	TGCGCCAGCAGCTCGGGACTAGCGGGGGCAGATACGCAGTATTTT	CASSSGLAGADTQYF
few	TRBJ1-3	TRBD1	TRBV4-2	TGTGCCAGCAGCCAATGGGCAGGGGGTTCTGGAAACACCATATATTTT	CASSQWAGGSGNTIYF
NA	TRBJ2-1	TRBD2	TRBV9	TGTGCCAGCAGCGTTTCGGCGGGGGGGCCTCTTCATGAGCAGTTCTTC	CASSVSAGGPLHEQFF
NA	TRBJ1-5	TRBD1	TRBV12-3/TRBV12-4	TGTGCCAGTAGGGGACAGTTCAATCAGCCCCAGCATTTT	CASRGQFNQPQHF
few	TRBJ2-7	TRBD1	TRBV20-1	TGCAGTGCTAGTAATCGGGACAGGGTGAGGGAGCAGTACTTC	CSASNRDRVREQYF
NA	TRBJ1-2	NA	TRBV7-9	TGTGCCAGCAGCCCCCAGGGAAGGAACTATGGCTACACCTTC	CASSPQGRNYGYTF
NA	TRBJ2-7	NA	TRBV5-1	TGCGCCAGCACCCCCGGGGGTTTCTCCTACGAGCAGTACTTC	CASTPGGFSYEQYF
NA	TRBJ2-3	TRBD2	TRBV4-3	TGCGCCAGCAGCAGTGGACTAGCCCAAGGGGATACGCAGTATTTT	CASSSGLAQGDTQYF
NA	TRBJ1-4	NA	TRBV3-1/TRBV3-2	TGTGCCAGCAGCCCATTTTGGGGCAAACGCTGGGCAACTAATGAAAAACTGTTTTTT	CASSPFWGKRWATNEKLFF
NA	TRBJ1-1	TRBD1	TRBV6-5	TGTGCCAGCAGCAGGGACAGGGACACTGAAGCTTTCTTT	CASSRDRDTEAFF
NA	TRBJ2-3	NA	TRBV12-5	TGTGCTAGTGGTCCCCCTACACGGAGTCGGTTGAATACGCAGTATTTT	CASGPPTRSRLNTQYF
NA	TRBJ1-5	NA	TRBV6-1	TGTGCCAGCAGTGATAGGGATAGGGGGTCATCCAATCAGCCCCAGCATTTT	CASSDRDRGSSNQPQHF
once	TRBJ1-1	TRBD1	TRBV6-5	TGTGCCAGCAGTCCCCGTGACAGGGGTTGGGCTGAAGCTTTCTTT	CASSPRDRGWAEAFF
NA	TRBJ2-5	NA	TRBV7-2	TGTGCCAGCAGCCTCCAGGCGGCGGGGGAGACCCAGTACTTC	CASSLQAAGETQYF
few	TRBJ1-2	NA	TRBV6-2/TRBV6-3	TGTGCCAGCAGTTCCGGACTGTTCTATGGCTACACCTTC	CASSSGLFYGYTF
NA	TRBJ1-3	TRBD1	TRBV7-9	TGTGCCAGCAGCCCCTCGACAGGGAGTGCCACCATATATTTT	CASSPSTGSATIYF